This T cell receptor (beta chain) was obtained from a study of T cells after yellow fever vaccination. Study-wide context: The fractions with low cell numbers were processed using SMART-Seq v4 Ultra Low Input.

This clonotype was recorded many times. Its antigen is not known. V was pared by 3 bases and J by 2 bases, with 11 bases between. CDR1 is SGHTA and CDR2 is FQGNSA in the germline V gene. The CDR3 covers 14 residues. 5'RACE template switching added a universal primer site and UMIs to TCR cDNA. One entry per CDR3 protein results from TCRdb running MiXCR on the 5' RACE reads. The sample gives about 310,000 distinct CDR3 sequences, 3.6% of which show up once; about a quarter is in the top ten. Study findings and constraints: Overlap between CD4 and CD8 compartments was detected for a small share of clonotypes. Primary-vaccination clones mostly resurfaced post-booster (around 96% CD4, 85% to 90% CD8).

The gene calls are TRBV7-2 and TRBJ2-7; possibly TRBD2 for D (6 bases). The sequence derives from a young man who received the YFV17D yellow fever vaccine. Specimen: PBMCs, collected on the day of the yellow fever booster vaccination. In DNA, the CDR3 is TGTGCCAGCAGCTTCGGGGGACTGCCCTACGAGCAGTACTTC. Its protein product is CASSFGGLPYEQYF.